The rows below give T cell receptor beta chains drawn from one sample of a study of T-cell reconstitution after alpha-beta-depleted transplantation in children. MiXCR, run by TCRdb on the PCR reads, gives a single entry per CDR3 protein. This sample yields around 600,000 distinct CDR3 sequences, of which approximately 10% are seen a single time; less than 5% belongs to the top ten. The source was PBMCs from the stem cell graft donor, collected from the stem cell graft. These receptors were obtained from a human donor who donated a stem cell graft to a child with acute myeloid leukemia. Each CDR3 is given with its conserved first and last residue. Each record gives: CDR3 DNA, CDR3 protein, J gene, V gene, D gene, clone size. D genes are given only for firm matches. For some rows the clone size is stated as once, few or many, or as a class when expanded; others skip it.

CDR3 DNA: TGCAGCGTTGACAGGGGGCAACGCGTAGATACGCAGTATTTT
CDR3 protein: CSVDRGQRVDTQYF
J gene: TRBJ2-3
V gene: TRBV29-1
D gene: TRBD1
clone size: few

CDR3 DNA: TGTGCCAGCAGCTCTTCTAGCGGGAGGGCCATATATGAGCAGTTCTTC
CDR3 protein: CASSSSSGRAIYEQFF
J gene: TRBJ2-1
V gene: TRBV7-8
D gene: TRBD2
clone size: .

CDR3 DNA: TGTGCCAGCAGCGTAGAACAGACAGGGGGAGCCTACAATGAGCAGTTCTTC
CDR3 protein: CASSVEQTGGAYNEQFF
J gene: TRBJ2-1
V gene: TRBV9
D gene: TRBD1
clone size: few

CDR3 DNA: TGCAGTGCTAGAGACTTGCGGTCGCCAGATACGCAGTATTTT
CDR3 protein: CSARDLRSPDTQYF
J gene: TRBJ2-3
V gene: TRBV20-1
D gene: .
clone size: .

CDR3 DNA: TGTGCCAGCATCCCCAGGGGCGGGATTGGCTCTGGGGCCAACGTCCTGACTTTC
CDR3 protein: CASIPRGGIGSGANVLTF
J gene: TRBJ2-6
V gene: TRBV6-2/TRBV6-3
D gene: .
clone size: .

CDR3 DNA: TGTGCCAGCAGCTTACGAGACAGCCCAGATACGCAGTATTTT
CDR3 protein: CASSLRDSPDTQYF
J gene: TRBJ2-3
V gene: TRBV7-3
D gene: .
clone size: many

CDR3 DNA: TGTGCCAGCAGGACTAGCGGGAGTGATGAGCAGTTCTTC
CDR3 protein: CASRTSGSDEQFF
J gene: TRBJ2-1
V gene: TRBV6-2/TRBV6-3
D gene: TRBD2
clone size: few

CDR3 DNA: TGCGCCAGCAGCTCTAGCGGGGGGGTGAGGGAGCAGTTCTTC
CDR3 protein: CASSSSGGVREQFF
J gene: TRBJ2-1
V gene: TRBV4-3
D gene: TRBD2
clone size: few

CDR3 DNA: TGTGCCAGCAGCTTAAAGAGACAGGTGGGAGAGACCCAGTACTTC
CDR3 protein: CASSLKRQVGETQYF
J gene: TRBJ2-5
V gene: TRBV7-9
D gene: .
clone size: .

CDR3 DNA: TGCGCCAGCAGCCGGGGACTGTCCGAGACCCAGTACTTC
CDR3 protein: CASSRGLSETQYF
J gene: TRBJ2-5
V gene: TRBV4-3
D gene: .
clone size: .

CDR3 DNA: TGTGCCAGCGGCCCGTCGGGGACCCACGAGCAGTACTTC
CDR3 protein: CASGPSGTHEQYF
J gene: TRBJ2-7
V gene: TRBV6-2/TRBV6-3
D gene: .
clone size: .

CDR3 DNA: TGTGCCAGCTCACCTAAGGGGGACACTGAAGCTTTCTTT
CDR3 protein: CASSPKGDTEAFF
J gene: TRBJ1-1
V gene: TRBV18
D gene: .
clone size: many

CDR3 DNA: TGTGCCAGCAGCGTATCCGAGGGCCCTGGCTACACCTTC
CDR3 protein: CASSVSEGPGYTF
J gene: TRBJ1-2
V gene: TRBV9
D gene: .
clone size: few

CDR3 DNA: TGTGCCAGCAGTTCCATCCGGGGGGCCCAAGAGACCCAGTACTTC
CDR3 protein: CASSSIRGAQETQYF
J gene: TRBJ2-5
V gene: TRBV6-2/TRBV6-3
D gene: .
clone size: few

CDR3 DNA: TGCAGTGCTAGACTTACCTCCAGCTACGAGCAGTACTTC
CDR3 protein: CSARLTSSYEQYF
J gene: TRBJ2-7
V gene: TRBV20-1
D gene: .
clone size: many

CDR3 DNA: TGTGCCATCAGTGAGCCCGGTTACTCTGGGAATGAGCAGTTCTTC
CDR3 protein: CAISEPGYSGNEQFF
J gene: TRBJ2-1
V gene: TRBV10-3
D gene: .
clone size: .

CDR3 DNA: TGTGCCAGCAGCATCCCGACTAGCGGGGGCTCCTACGAGCAGTACTTC
CDR3 protein: CASSIPTSGGSYEQYF
J gene: TRBJ2-7
V gene: TRBV7-2
D gene: TRBD2
clone size: few

CDR3 DNA: TGTGCCAGCACCATTAAGTTAGAGTGGAATGAGCAGTTCTTC
CDR3 protein: CASTIKLEWNEQFF
J gene: TRBJ2-1
V gene: TRBV7-9
D gene: .
clone size: few

CDR3 DNA: TGCAGTGCTAGAAGGACTGAACCCACCGGGGAGCTGTTTTTT
CDR3 protein: CSARRTEPTGELFF
J gene: TRBJ2-2
V gene: TRBV20-1
D gene: .
clone size: .

CDR3 DNA: TGTGCCAGCAGCTCATATACAGGGGAATCACCCCTCCACTTT
CDR3 protein: CASSSYTGESPLHF
J gene: TRBJ1-6
V gene: TRBV7-9
D gene: TRBD1
clone size: .

CDR3 DNA: TGCGCCAGCAGCTCCCAGTGGCAGGGTAACACCGGGGAGCTGTTTTTT
CDR3 protein: CASSSQWQGNTGELFF
J gene: TRBJ2-2
V gene: TRBV5-1
D gene: .
clone size: .

CDR3 DNA: TGTGCCAGCAGCCAAATCTCGCGGACTAGCGGGAGGGCTAGCTCCTACGAGCAGTACTTC
CDR3 protein: CASSQISRTSGRASSYEQYF
J gene: TRBJ2-7
V gene: TRBV3-1
D gene: TRBD2
clone size: few

CDR3 DNA: TGTGCCACCAGTGATTTTGCAGGGACCCAGCATTTT
CDR3 protein: CATSDFAGTQHF
J gene: TRBJ1-5
V gene: TRBV24-1
D gene: .
clone size: .

CDR3 DNA: TGTGCCAGCAGCGTAAGGACGACGGCCGATACGCAGTATTTT
CDR3 protein: CASSVRTTADTQYF
J gene: TRBJ2-3
V gene: TRBV5-5
D gene: .
clone size: many

CDR3 DNA: TGCAGTGCTAGAGGAACCGGGAGTGCGACCTACAATGAGCAGTTCTTC
CDR3 protein: CSARGTGSATYNEQFF
J gene: TRBJ2-1
V gene: TRBV20-1
D gene: .
clone size: many

CDR3 DNA: TGTGCCAGCAGCCAAGATCCTGGGATCGAGCAGTTCTTC
CDR3 protein: CASSQDPGIEQFF
J gene: TRBJ2-1
V gene: TRBV3-1
D gene: .
clone size: once

CDR3 DNA: TGTGCCAGCAGTCGCCGACAGGGGAGGTCGTCCGAGCAGTACTTC
CDR3 protein: CASSRRQGRSSEQYF
J gene: TRBJ2-7
V gene: TRBV28
D gene: TRBD1
clone size: .

CDR3 DNA: TGTGCCAGCAGTTTAAGGGGACAGTTTTTAGGGTACGAGCAGTACTTC
CDR3 protein: CASSLRGQFLGYEQYF
J gene: TRBJ2-7
V gene: TRBV28
D gene: TRBD1
clone size: few

CDR3 DNA: TGTGCCAGCAGCTCGGGGGGAAAAACAGTAGGCTCACTCCTCCACTTT
CDR3 protein: CASSSGGKTVGSLLHF
J gene: TRBJ1-6
V gene: TRBV7-2
D gene: .
clone size: .

CDR3 DNA: TGCAGCGTTTTGGTTCAGGACAGTAACTACGAGCAGTACTTC
CDR3 protein: CSVLVQDSNYEQYF
J gene: TRBJ2-7
V gene: TRBV29-1
D gene: .
clone size: few

CDR3 DNA: TGTGCCAGCAGCTACACAGGGGAGAAAGAGACCCAGTACTTC
CDR3 protein: CASSYTGEKETQYF
J gene: TRBJ2-5
V gene: TRBV7-2
D gene: TRBD1
clone size: many

CDR3 DNA: TGCAGTGCTAGCCCCCATCCCTACAATGAGCAGTTCTTC
CDR3 protein: CSASPHPYNEQFF
J gene: TRBJ2-1
V gene: TRBV20-1
D gene: .
clone size: many

CDR3 DNA: TGTGCCACCAGCAGAGATAGGGCGGGGGAGCTGTTTTTT
CDR3 protein: CATSRDRAGELFF
J gene: TRBJ2-2
V gene: TRBV15
D gene: .
clone size: many

CDR3 DNA: TGTGCCACCCAGGTTGGGAACACTGAAGCTTTCTTT
CDR3 protein: CATQVGNTEAFF
J gene: TRBJ1-1
V gene: TRBV28
D gene: .
clone size: few

CDR3 DNA: TGTGCCTGCGATGCCGGGACCGCGGAAAACATTCAGTACTTC
CDR3 protein: CACDAGTAENIQYF
J gene: TRBJ2-4
V gene: TRBV30
D gene: .
clone size: .

CDR3 DNA: TGCGCCAGCAGCTTGAACGGCCCGGGGGTAACCTACAATGAGCAGTTCTTC
CDR3 protein: CASSLNGPGVTYNEQFF
J gene: TRBJ2-1
V gene: TRBV5-1
D gene: .
clone size: many

CDR3 DNA: TGTGCCAGCAGCCCACTAGCGGCACCCTACAATGAGCAGTTCTTC
CDR3 protein: CASSPLAAPYNEQFF
J gene: TRBJ2-1
V gene: TRBV14
D gene: TRBD2
clone size: .

CDR3 DNA: TGTGCCAGCAGCCAAAACTCGGAGCCCACGACCTACGAGCAGTACTTC
CDR3 protein: CASSQNSEPTTYEQYF
J gene: TRBJ2-7
V gene: TRBV4-2
D gene: .
clone size: few

CDR3 DNA: TGTGCCAGCAGCCAAGTACCGTCGGGATCCGAGCAGTACTTC
CDR3 protein: CASSQVPSGSEQYF
J gene: TRBJ2-7
V gene: TRBV3-1
D gene: .
clone size: few

CDR3 DNA: TGCAGCGTTGCCAAGGGAGAAGAGACCCAGTACTTC
CDR3 protein: CSVAKGEETQYF
J gene: TRBJ2-5
V gene: TRBV29-1
D gene: .
clone size: .

CDR3 DNA: TGCGCCAGCAGCTTAGGGACAAAAGGATCCGAGCAGTACTTC
CDR3 protein: CASSLGTKGSEQYF
J gene: TRBJ2-7
V gene: TRBV5-1
D gene: .
clone size: many